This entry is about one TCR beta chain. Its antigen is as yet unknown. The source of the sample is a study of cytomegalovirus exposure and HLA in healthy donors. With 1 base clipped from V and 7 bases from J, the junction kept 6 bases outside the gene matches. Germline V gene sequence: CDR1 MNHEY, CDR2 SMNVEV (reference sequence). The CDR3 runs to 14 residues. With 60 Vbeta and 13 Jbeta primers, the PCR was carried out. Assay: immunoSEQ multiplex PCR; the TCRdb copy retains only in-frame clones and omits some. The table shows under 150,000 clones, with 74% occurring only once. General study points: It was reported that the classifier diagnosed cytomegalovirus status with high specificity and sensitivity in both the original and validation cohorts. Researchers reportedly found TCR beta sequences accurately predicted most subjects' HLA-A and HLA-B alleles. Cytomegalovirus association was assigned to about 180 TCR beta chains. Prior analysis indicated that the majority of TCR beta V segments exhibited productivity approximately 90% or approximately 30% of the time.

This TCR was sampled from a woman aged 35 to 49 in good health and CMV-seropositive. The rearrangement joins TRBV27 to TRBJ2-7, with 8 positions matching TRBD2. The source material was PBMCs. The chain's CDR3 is CASSLYGRAKEQYF. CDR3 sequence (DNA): TGTGCCAGCAGTTTATACGGGAGGGCGAAAGAGCAGTACTTC.